This T cell receptor (beta chain) originates from a study of response to subunit inactivated influenza vaccine. Overall study results and limits: Each seasonal influenza vaccination recruits few new T cells, the authors suggested.

Per germline, CDR1 SGHRS and CDR2 YFSETQ. The CDR3 length is 15 residues. The V gene lost 0 bases and the J gene lost 0 bases, with 10 bases spanning the gap. TCRdb processed the RT-PCR reads anew with MiXCR; each CDR3 protein has one entry. Among 650,000 to 700,000 distinct CDR3 sequences listed, around 14% were seen once. In the case of this clonotype: The antigen is unknown.

The V call is TRBV5-1, the J call TRBJ2-7, with D uncertain. The source was PBMCs from blood, collected about 12 days after vaccination. The sequence came from a middle-aged man who received an inactivated influenza vaccine. CDR3 in amino acids: CASSLATGPSYEQYF. CDR3 nucleotides: TGCGCCAGCAGCTTGGCCACGGGTCCCTCCTACGAGCAGTACTTC. The whole variable domain, remainder taken from reference TRBV5-1 and TRBJ2-7, is KAGVTQTPRYLIKTRGQQVTLSCSPISGHRSVSWYQQTPGQGLQFLFEYFSETQRNKGNFPGRFSGRQFSNSRSEMNVSTLELGDSALYLCASSLATGPSYEQYFGPGTRLTVT.